This T cell receptor beta chain came from a study of blood T cell repertoires in COVID-19. Background on the study: Specimens from acute and convalescent COVID-19 originated in the United States, Italy and Spain. PBMCs, B-cell-depleted T cells, or T cells provided the cDNA or gDNA that made up the material.

The CDR3 runs to 12 residues. V shed 5 bases and J shed 5 bases, with 9 bases lying between them. The germline CDR1 and CDR2 sequences are ENHRY and SYGVKD. Original handling: Amplification of reference gene primers was used by the study to estimate nucleated cell counts. The assay was immunoSEQ multiplex PCR, and TCRdb's table has in-frame clones only and misses some. V and J calls and clone size are copied from that table; D and trimming were computed from the DNA. The sample includes about 210,000 clones, approximately 82% of them seen just once. The chain is built from TRBV10-3 and TRBJ1-2; D is perhaps TRBD1 (6 bases). The receptor's source is a man aged 40-50 years who had recovered from COVID-19. Sequencing input: peripheral blood. The CDR3 DNA sequence: TGTGCCATCAGTTCAGGGGAATATGGCTACACCTTC. Residues: CAISSGEYGYTF.